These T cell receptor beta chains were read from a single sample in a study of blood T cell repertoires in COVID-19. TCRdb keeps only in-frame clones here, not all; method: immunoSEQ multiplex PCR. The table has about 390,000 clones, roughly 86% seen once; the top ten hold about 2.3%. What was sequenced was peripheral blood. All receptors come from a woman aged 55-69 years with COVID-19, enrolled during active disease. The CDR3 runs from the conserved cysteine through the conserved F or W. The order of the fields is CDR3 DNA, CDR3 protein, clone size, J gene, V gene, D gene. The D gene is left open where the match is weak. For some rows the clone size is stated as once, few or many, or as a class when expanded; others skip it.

cdr3_nt: TGTGCCAGCTCACCACTCACCCATACCCCCGGTAACACCGGGGAGCTGTTTTTT
cdr3_aa: CASSPLTHTPGNTGELFF
clone_size: NA
j_call: TRBJ2-2
v_call: TRBV18
d_call: NA

cdr3_nt: TGTGCCAGTAGTAGAGTGAACACTGAAGCTTTCTTT
cdr3_aa: CASSRVNTEAFF
clone_size: NA
j_call: TRBJ1-1
v_call: TRBV19
d_call: NA

cdr3_nt: TGTGCCAGCAGTTTCAATTACAGGGGTTACGAGCAGTACTTC
cdr3_aa: CASSFNYRGYEQYF
clone_size: NA
j_call: TRBJ2-7
v_call: TRBV27
d_call: TRBD1

cdr3_nt: TGTGCCAGCTCACCACCCCCCCTGGGACAGAGCTCCTATAATTCACCCCTCCACTTT
cdr3_aa: CASSPPPLGQSSYNSPLHF
clone_size: NA
j_call: TRBJ1-6
v_call: TRBV18
d_call: TRBD1

cdr3_nt: TGTGCCAGCAGCTTTTTCCCAGGAACCCGCCAGCCCCAGCATTTT
cdr3_aa: CASSFFPGTRQPQHF
clone_size: NA
j_call: TRBJ1-5
v_call: TRBV7-8
d_call: NA

cdr3_nt: TGTGCTAGTGGTTTCCGGCCAGGGTTCTCTGGAAACACCATATATTTT
cdr3_aa: CASGFRPGFSGNTIYF
clone_size: NA
j_call: TRBJ1-3
v_call: TRBV12-5
d_call: NA

cdr3_nt: TGTGCCAGCAGCTTAAGGAGCACGGATTCACCCCTCCACTTT
cdr3_aa: CASSLRSTDSPLHF
clone_size: NA
j_call: TRBJ1-6
v_call: TRBV7-6
d_call: NA

cdr3_nt: TGTGCCAGCAGTCTAACAGGGTTGGGCGAGCAGTACTTC
cdr3_aa: CASSLTGLGEQYF
clone_size: NA
j_call: TRBJ2-7
v_call: TRBV28
d_call: NA

cdr3_nt: TGCAGCGTTGAAGATTGGGCGGGACAGGGGGCCCCAGATACGCAGTATTTT
cdr3_aa: CSVEDWAGQGAPDTQYF
clone_size: NA
j_call: TRBJ2-3
v_call: TRBV29-1
d_call: TRBD1

cdr3_nt: TGCGCCACCCCGGGACAGGGGGCTTCACCCCTCCACTTT
cdr3_aa: CATPGQGASPLHF
clone_size: few
j_call: TRBJ1-6
v_call: TRBV10-1
d_call: TRBD1

cdr3_nt: TGTGCCATCAGTGACCTTCTAGCGGGGAGCACAGATACGCAGTATTTT
cdr3_aa: CAISDLLAGSTDTQYF
clone_size: NA
j_call: TRBJ2-3
v_call: TRBV10-3
d_call: TRBD2

cdr3_nt: TGTGCCAGCAGCGTAATGGGGGCCGCAACACCCATCTACACCTTC
cdr3_aa: CASSVMGAATPIYTF
clone_size: NA
j_call: TRBJ1-2
v_call: TRBV9
d_call: NA

cdr3_nt: TGTGCCAGCAGGAGGAGGAGCTCTGGAAACACCATATATTTT
cdr3_aa: CASRRRSSGNTIYF
clone_size: few
j_call: TRBJ1-3
v_call: TRBV6-5
d_call: NA

cdr3_nt: TGTGCCAGCAGCTACCTAGCGGGGGGGTACAATGAGCAGTTCTTC
cdr3_aa: CASSYLAGGYNEQFF
clone_size: NA
j_call: TRBJ2-1
v_call: TRBV11-2
d_call: TRBD2

cdr3_nt: TGTGCCAGCTCGGAGATAGGGGGGGCACGCGGCACTGAAGCTTTCTTT
cdr3_aa: CASSEIGGARGTEAFF
clone_size: NA
j_call: TRBJ1-1
v_call: TRBV19
d_call: NA

cdr3_nt: TGTGCCAGCAGCTTAGCAGGGCTGGGCCAAGAGACCCAGTACTTC
cdr3_aa: CASSLAGLGQETQYF
clone_size: NA
j_call: TRBJ2-5
v_call: TRBV7-3
d_call: NA

cdr3_nt: TGTGCCAGCAGCAAAAGGACAGGGAGTCAGCCCCAGCATTTT
cdr3_aa: CASSKRTGSQPQHF
clone_size: NA
j_call: TRBJ1-5
v_call: TRBV21-1
d_call: NA

cdr3_nt: TGTGCCAGTACCCCACCTGGCAGCTCCTACGAGCAGTACTTC
cdr3_aa: CASTPPGSSYEQYF
clone_size: NA
j_call: TRBJ2-7
v_call: TRBV19
d_call: NA

cdr3_nt: TGTGCCAGCAGTACACCCGGGACAGCTCCTATGGGCTACACCTTC
cdr3_aa: CASSTPGTAPMGYTF
clone_size: once
j_call: TRBJ1-2
v_call: TRBV27
d_call: TRBD1

cdr3_nt: TGTGCCAGCAGCCCGGGACTGAACTATGGCTACACCTTC
cdr3_aa: CASSPGLNYGYTF
clone_size: NA
j_call: TRBJ1-2
v_call: TRBV13
d_call: NA

cdr3_nt: TGTGCCAGCAGCTTCGGACAGAACACTGAAGCTTTCTTT
cdr3_aa: CASSFGQNTEAFF
clone_size: few
j_call: TRBJ1-1
v_call: TRBV5-8
d_call: NA

cdr3_nt: TGTGCCAGCAGCTTAACGAGCCAGGGAAGGTCAAGCGGCTACACCTTC
cdr3_aa: CASSLTSQGRSSGYTF
clone_size: NA
j_call: TRBJ1-2
v_call: TRBV7-3
d_call: NA

cdr3_nt: TGCGCCAGCAGGAAGGAGGGATCCGGGGAGCTGTTTTTT
cdr3_aa: CASRKEGSGELFF
clone_size: NA
j_call: TRBJ2-2
v_call: TRBV4-1
d_call: NA

cdr3_nt: TGTGCCAGCAGCCCGGGACTAGCGGGTCCAGAGACCCAGTACTTC
cdr3_aa: CASSPGLAGPETQYF
clone_size: NA
j_call: TRBJ2-5
v_call: TRBV11-3
d_call: TRBD2